The sequence of this TCR beta chain was determined in a study of cytomegalovirus exposure and HLA in healthy donors (TCRdb year 2017). General notes on the study: According to a later analysis, one platform produced both the 120 validation repertoires and the roughly 640 repertoires of the first cohort. The study was designed to test whether signatures of past pathogen exposure could be identified by cataloging public T cell receptors. High-throughput TCR immunosequencing, statistical association of individual TCRs with disease status, and machine learning were combined to predict cytomegalovirus infection status. Along with the roughly 670-subject first cohort, a separate validation cohort of over a hundred different subjects was used.

Paper-wide results and their limitations: While some public TCRs were present in many individuals, most TCR sequences turned up only very rarely across donors. Of the cluster scores, 94% were above 0 in a later analysis, which found that TCRs clustered in the first cohort also tended to co-occur in the 95 to 150 validation repertoires. It was suggested by the authors that the approach could potentially be generalized to other disease states and immunological phenotypes. In both the original and validation cohorts, the classifier was reported to diagnose cytomegalovirus status with high specificity and sensitivity. Three of the identified cytomegalovirus-associated TCR beta chains were confirmed in vitro to be specific for cytomegalovirus antigens. A later analysis had no HLA typing for the validation cohort, so co-occurrence there was scored across all 110 or so repertoires. In the study, around 160 TCR beta chains were listed as associated with cytomegalovirus.

The donors belonged to the validation cohort of about 120 subjects, which was separate from the roughly 680-subject first cohort. CDR1 and CDR2 are read off the germline V gene as SGDLS and YYNGEE. The cysteine opens and the phenylalanine closes a CDR3 of 18 amino acids. Just the 54-base CDR3 DNA is kept, in frame starting at base 1. After removal of 1 base from V and 5 bases from J, the junction retains 14 bases not matched to a gene. Library preparation employed the immunoSEQ multiplex PCR assay. The authors' analysis ran thus. A statistical classification framework was built for diagnosing cytomegalovirus status from the catalog of TCR beta chain sequences. The immuneACCESS repertoire file appears here via TCRdb, limited to in-frame rearrangements. These files lack a portion of the clones; in checked studies, under half of the deficit traces to unresolved V genes, and the cause of the others is not known. D and trimming were read from the DNA, whereas the V and J calls and clone size are those reported in that table. In all, the sample holds about 170,000 clones, and 85% to 90% of those were seen once. The ten largest clones take up roughly 6% of the sample.

Regarding this clone: Its antigen specificity is not known. No much larger clonotype is one base removed from it; base qualities were not supplied.

The receptor was derived from a woman in her twenties or thirties in good health and CMV-seronegative. The rearranged segments are TRBV9 and TRBJ2-3; 9 middle bases align to TRBD2. The specimen sequenced was PBMCs. The CDR3 sequence is CASSVLSSGVPGRDTQYF. The DNA sequence is as follows: TGTGCCAGCAGCGTATTATCTAGCGGGGTCCCGGGTAGAGATACGCAGTATTTT.